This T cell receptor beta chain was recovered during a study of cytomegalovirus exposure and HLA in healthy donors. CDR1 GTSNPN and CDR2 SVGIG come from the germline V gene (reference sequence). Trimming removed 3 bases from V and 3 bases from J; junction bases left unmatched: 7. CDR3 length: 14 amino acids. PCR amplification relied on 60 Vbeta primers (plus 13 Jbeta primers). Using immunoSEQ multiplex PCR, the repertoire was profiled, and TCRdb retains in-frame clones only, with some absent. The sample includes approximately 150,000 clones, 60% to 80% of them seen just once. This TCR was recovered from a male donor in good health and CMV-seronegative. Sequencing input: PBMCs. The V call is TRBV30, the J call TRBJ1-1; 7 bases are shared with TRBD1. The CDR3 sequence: CAWRLGGVYTEAFF. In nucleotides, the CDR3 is TGTGCCTGGAGGCTAGGGGGCGTGTACACTGAAGCTTTCTTT.